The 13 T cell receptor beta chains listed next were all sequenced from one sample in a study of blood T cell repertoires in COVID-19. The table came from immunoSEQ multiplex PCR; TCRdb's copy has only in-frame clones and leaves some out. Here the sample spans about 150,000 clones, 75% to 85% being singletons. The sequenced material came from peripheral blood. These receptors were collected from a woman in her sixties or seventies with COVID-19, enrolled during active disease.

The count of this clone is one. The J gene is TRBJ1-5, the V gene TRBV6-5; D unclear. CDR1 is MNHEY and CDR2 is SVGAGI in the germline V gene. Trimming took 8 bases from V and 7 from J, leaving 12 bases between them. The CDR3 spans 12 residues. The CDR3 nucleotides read TGTGCCAGCGCCTATGATATCCAGCCCCAGCATTTT. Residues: CASAYDIQPQHF.

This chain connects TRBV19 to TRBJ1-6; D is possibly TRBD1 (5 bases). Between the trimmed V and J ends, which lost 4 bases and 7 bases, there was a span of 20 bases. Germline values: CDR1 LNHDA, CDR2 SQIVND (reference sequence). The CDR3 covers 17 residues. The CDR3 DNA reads TGTGCCAGTAGTACAACCGGGGGGGTCCGAGGAAATTCACCCCTCCACTTT. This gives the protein CASSTTGGVRGNSPLHF.

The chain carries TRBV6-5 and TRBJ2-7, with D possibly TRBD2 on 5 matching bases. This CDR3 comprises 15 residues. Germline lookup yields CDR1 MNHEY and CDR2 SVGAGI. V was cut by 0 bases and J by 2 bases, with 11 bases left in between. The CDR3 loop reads CASSYSRGNAYEQYF. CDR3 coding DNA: TGTGCCAGCAGTTACTCCCGGGGTAATGCCTACGAGCAGTACTTC.

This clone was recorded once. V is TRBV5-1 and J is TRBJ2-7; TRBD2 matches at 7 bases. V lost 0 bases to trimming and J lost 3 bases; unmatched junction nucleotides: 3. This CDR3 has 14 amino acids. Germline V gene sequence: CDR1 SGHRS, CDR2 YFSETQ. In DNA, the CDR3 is TGCGCCAGCAGCTTGGAAGCGGGGTACTACGAGCAGTACTTC. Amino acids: CASSLEAGYYEQYF.

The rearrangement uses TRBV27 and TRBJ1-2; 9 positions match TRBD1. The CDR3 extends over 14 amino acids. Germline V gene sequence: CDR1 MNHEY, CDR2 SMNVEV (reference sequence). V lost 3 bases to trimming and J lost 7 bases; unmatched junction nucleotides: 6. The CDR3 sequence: CASSLRTGAGGYTF. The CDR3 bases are TGTGCCAGCAGTTTGAGGACAGGGGCGGGTGGCTACACCTTC.

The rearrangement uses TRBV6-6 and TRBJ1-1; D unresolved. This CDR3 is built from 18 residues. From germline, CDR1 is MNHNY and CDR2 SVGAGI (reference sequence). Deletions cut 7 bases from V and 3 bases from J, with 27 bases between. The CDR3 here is CASIRTVGSGESYTEAFF. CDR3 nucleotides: TGTGCCAGCATTCGAACTGTCGGAAGCGGGGAATCTTACACTGAAGCTTTCTTT.

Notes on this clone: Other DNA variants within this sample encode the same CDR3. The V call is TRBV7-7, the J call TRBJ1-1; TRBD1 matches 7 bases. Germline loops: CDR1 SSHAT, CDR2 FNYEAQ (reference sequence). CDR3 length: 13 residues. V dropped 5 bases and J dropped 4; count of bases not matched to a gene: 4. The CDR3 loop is CASSLRQGTEAFF. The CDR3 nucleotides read TGTGCCAGCAGCCTCAGACAGGGCACTGAAGCTTTCTTT.

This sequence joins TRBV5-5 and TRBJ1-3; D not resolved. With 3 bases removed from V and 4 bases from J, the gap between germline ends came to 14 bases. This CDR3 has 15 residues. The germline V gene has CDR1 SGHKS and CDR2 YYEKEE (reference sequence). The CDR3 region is CASSSHGVEGNTIYF. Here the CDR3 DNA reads TGTGCCAGCAGCTCCCACGGGGTCGAGGGAAACACCATATATTTT.

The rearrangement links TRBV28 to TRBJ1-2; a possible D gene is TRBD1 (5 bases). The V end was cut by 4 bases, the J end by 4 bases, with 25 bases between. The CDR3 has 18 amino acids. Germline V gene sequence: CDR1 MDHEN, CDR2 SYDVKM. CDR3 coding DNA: TGTGCCAGCAGTTCCCTGGGGGTCGTCCAATCGGGGGGCTATGGCTACACCTTC. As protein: CASSSLGVVQSGGYGYTF.

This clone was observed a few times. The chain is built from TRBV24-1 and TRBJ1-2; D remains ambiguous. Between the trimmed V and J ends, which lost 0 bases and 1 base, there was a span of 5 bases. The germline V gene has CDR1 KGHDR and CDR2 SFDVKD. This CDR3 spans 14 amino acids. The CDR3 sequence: CATSDLSGNYGYTF. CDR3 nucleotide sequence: TGTGCCACCAGTGATTTGAGCGGTAACTATGGCTACACCTTC.

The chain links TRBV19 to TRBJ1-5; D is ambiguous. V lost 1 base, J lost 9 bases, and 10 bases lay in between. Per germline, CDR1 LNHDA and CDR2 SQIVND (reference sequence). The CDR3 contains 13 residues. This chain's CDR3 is CASSIALGRPQHF. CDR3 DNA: TGTGCCAGTAGTATAGCCCTTGGGCGGCCCCAGCATTTT.

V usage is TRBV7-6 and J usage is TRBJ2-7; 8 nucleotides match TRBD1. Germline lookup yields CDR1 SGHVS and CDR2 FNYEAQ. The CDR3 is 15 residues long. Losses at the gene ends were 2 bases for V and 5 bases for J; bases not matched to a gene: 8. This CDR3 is CASSLRTGPTHEQYF. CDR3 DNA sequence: TGTGCCAGCAGCTTAAGGACAGGGCCGACACACGAGCAGTACTTC.

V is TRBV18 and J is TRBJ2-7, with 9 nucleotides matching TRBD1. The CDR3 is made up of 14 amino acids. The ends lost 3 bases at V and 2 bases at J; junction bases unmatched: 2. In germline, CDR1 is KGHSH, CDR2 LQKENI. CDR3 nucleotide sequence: TGTGCCAGCTCACCCGGGACAGGGCCCTACGAGCAGTACTTC. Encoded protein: CASSPGTGPYEQYF.